The 8 T cell receptor beta chains in this list originate from one sample, sequenced in a study of cytomegalovirus exposure and HLA in healthy donors. The PCR made use of 60 Vbeta and 13 Jbeta primers. TCRdb's copy holds only in-frame clones and misses some; the assay was immunoSEQ multiplex PCR. The sample records under 250,000 clones, around 80% being singletons. Sample: PBMCs. The receptor set was obtained from a male donor in good health and CMV-seronegative.

The chain uses TRBV15 and TRBJ2-5; tentative D call: TRBD1 (5 bases). The DNA end favors TRBJ2-7, so the J call may be wrong. CDR3 length equals 15 residues. CDR1 is LNHNV, CDR2 YYDKDF, per germline (reference sequence). CDR3 protein: CATSRDHQGIDEQYF. Written as DNA, the CDR3 is TGTGCCACCAGCAGAGATCACCAGGGTATCGACGAGCAGTACTTC.

The chain employs TRBV6-1 and TRBJ2-5; 10 bases align to TRBD2. With V trimmed by 4 bases and J by 4 bases, 21 bases remained unmatched. The V gene's germline CDR1 is MNHNS and CDR2 SASEGT. The CDR3 extends over 20 amino acids. CDR3 sequence: CASSGVSASGRWGLGETQYF. The CDR3 DNA follows: TGTGCCAGCAGTGGGGTATCGGCTAGCGGGAGATGGGGGTTGGGAGAGACCCAGTACTTC.

This clone has a handful of counts. This rearrangement joins TRBV5-4 to TRBJ2-7; D is perhaps TRBD2 (5 bases). The CDR3 loop spans 13 amino acids. In germline, CDR1 is SGHNT, CDR2 YYREEE (reference sequence). The V end lost 2 bases, the J end lost 3 bases, and 9 bases lay between the germline ends. CDR3 nucleotide sequence: TGTGCCAGCAGCTTCCGGGGAAGCTACGAGCAGTACTTC. Amino acids: CASSFRGSYEQYF.

The chain has TRBV28 and TRBJ2-2; D is possibly TRBD1 (5 bases). CDR1 is MDHEN and CDR2 is SYDVKM in the germline V gene. V shed 5 bases and J shed 1 base, with 8 bases lying between them. CDR3 length equals 14 residues. CDR3 in amino acids: CASSIRVNTGELFF. CDR3 in DNA: TGTGCCAGCAGTATCAGGGTGAACACCGGGGAGCTGTTTTTT.

This sequence joins TRBV19 and TRBJ2-1; 11 nucleotides agree with TRBD2. The CDR3 runs to 15 residues. The V gene's germline CDR1 is LNHDA and CDR2 SQIVND (reference sequence). Trimming at V came to 2 bases and at J to 9 bases, leaving 6 bases not matched to a gene. CDR3 protein: CASSIISGRGREQFF. The CDR3 coding sequence is TGTGCCAGTAGTATAATTAGCGGGAGGGGTCGTGAGCAGTTCTTC.

J is TRBJ2-7 and V is TRBV5-1, with TRBD1 as a possible D gene (6 bases). Trimming stripped 0 bases from V and 5 bases from J, with 18 bases between. From germline, CDR1 is SGHRS and CDR2 YFSETQ. The CDR3 has 16 residues. The CDR3 region is CASSLGGAGVFDEQYF. As DNA, the CDR3 is TGCGCCAGCAGCTTGGGGGGCGCAGGGGTTTTTGACGAGCAGTACTTC. Based on the CDR3 plus reference TRBV5-1 and TRBJ2-7, the full variable domain is KAGVTQTPRYLIKTRGQQVTLSCSPISGHRSVSWYQQTPGQGLQFLFEYFSETQRNKGNFPGRFSGRQFSNSRSEMNVSTLELGDSALYLCASSLGGAGVFDEQYFGPGTRLTVT.

This sequence joins TRBV5-6 and TRBJ2-4; no clear D. This CDR3 region has 15 residues. Germline-derived CDR1 and CDR2 are SGHDT and YYEEEE. V lost 1 base, J lost 6 bases, and 14 bases lay in between. The CDR3 nucleotides are TGTGCCAGCAGCTTGCGAGACTCCCTACGAAACATTCAGTACTTC. Its translation is CASSLRDSLRNIQYF.

The chain recombines TRBV9 with TRBJ1-3, with TRBD1 matching 7 bases. Germline CDR1 reads SGDLS; CDR2 reads YYNGEE. The trim removed 4 bases at V and 5 bases at J, leaving 9 bases unmatched. The CDR3 length is 15 residues. CDR3: CASSRPSTGRNTIYF. The CDR3 bases are TGTGCCAGCAGCCGCCCTTCGACAGGGAGAAACACCATATATTTT.